Shown below are 20 T cell receptor beta chains from a single sample sequenced in a study of blood T cell repertoires in COVID-19. Measured with immunoSEQ multiplex PCR; TCRdb has only the in-frame clones, and not every one. Among 150,000 to 200,000 clones listed, more than 70% were seen once. The material sequenced was peripheral blood. These receptors all come from a human donor in a cohort sampled during active COVID-19.

This rearrangement joins TRBV20-1 to TRBJ1-1; D is undetermined. The V end lost 6 bases, the J end lost 6 bases, and 11 bases lay between the germline ends. Germline V CDR1 and CDR2: DFQATT, SNEGSKA (reference sequence). The CDR3 extends over 11 amino acids. The DNA of the CDR3 is TGCAGTGCCCTCAGAATGGCTGAAGCTTTCTTT. Translation: CSALRMAEAFF.

This clone was seen just once. The chain joins TRBV27 to TRBJ2-7, with 16 bases matching TRBD2. CDR1 and CDR2 from the germline V gene are MNHEY and SMNVEV (reference sequence). With V trimmed by 6 bases and J by 4 bases, 9 bases remained unmatched. This CDR3 has 17 amino acids. This chain's CDR3 is CASRKGTSGGGTYEQYF. The CDR3 nucleotides are TGTGCCAGCAGAAAAGGGACTAGCGGGGGGGGAACTTACGAGCAGTACTTC.

The rearrangement links TRBV11-2 to TRBJ1-1; tentative D call: TRBD1 (6 bases). The CDR3 runs to 15 residues. The V end was cut by 2 bases, the J end by 6 bases, with 16 bases between. Germline V CDR1 and CDR2: SGHAT, FQNNGV. This CDR3 reads CASSLSQGSWAEAFF. The CDR3 nucleotides read TGTGCCAGCAGCTTAAGCCAGGGGAGTTGGGCTGAAGCTTTCTTT.

The gene calls are TRBV27 and TRBJ2-7, with TRBD1 matching 9 bases. CDR1 and CDR2 from the germline V gene are MNHEY and SMNVEV (reference sequence). Losses at the gene ends were 0 bases for V and 6 bases for J; bases not matched to a gene: 6. There are 15 residues in the CDR3. CDR3 sequence: CASSLSGTGLVEQYF. In DNA form, the CDR3 reads TGTGCCAGCAGTTTATCCGGGACAGGGTTGGTCGAGCAGTACTTC.

This CDR3 reads CASSAIGRNQPQHF. The CDR3 DNA follows: TGTGCCAGCAGCGCCATTGGGAGAAATCAGCCCCAGCATTTT. The V gene is TRBV7-9, the J gene TRBJ1-5; unclear D gene. CDR3 length: 14 amino acids. The germline gives CDR1 SEHNR, CDR2 FQNEAQ (reference sequence). The V end was cut by 5 bases, the J end by 4 bases, with 12 bases between.

This clone was seen only once. The chain is built from TRBV30 and TRBJ1-6; possibly TRBD1 for D (6 bases). With 0 bases removed from V and 5 bases from J, the gap between germline ends came to 20 bases. Germline CDR1 GTSNPN, CDR2 SVGIG (reference sequence). The CDR3 spans 18 residues. The CDR3: CAWSVRGTRGINNSPLHF. The DNA for the CDR3 is TGTGCCTGGAGTGTACGAGGGACCAGGGGTATCAATAATTCACCCCTCCACTTT.

The rearrangement links TRBV27 to TRBJ2-7; D might be TRBD2 (7 bases). Germline V lookup: CDR1 MNHEY, CDR2 SMNVEV (reference sequence). The CDR3 is made up of 14 amino acids. The germline V and J ends were trimmed by 6 bases and 3 bases, with 15 bases remaining between them. CDR3 bases: TGTGCCAGCAGCCGAGGGGGGGGTGACTACGAGCAGTACTTC. Translation: CASSRGGGDYEQYF.

The chain combines TRBV6-5 with TRBJ2-4; 8 nucleotides align to TRBD1. In germline, CDR1 is MNHEY, CDR2 SVGAGI. V lost 1 base, J lost 2 bases, and 4 bases stayed unmatched. This CDR3 has 16 residues. In DNA, the CDR3 is TGTGCCAGCAGTTACTTTGGACAGGGTACCAAAAACATTCAGTACTTC. It is translated as CASSYFGQGTKNIQYF.

The rearrangement links TRBV5-1 to TRBJ2-2; 11 positions match TRBD2. The germline V gene encodes CDR1 SGHRS and CDR2 YFSETQ. V was pared by 4 bases and J by 6 bases, with 5 bases of the junction left unmatched. There are 15 residues in the CDR3. The CDR3 is CASSLSGRGPGELFF. The CDR3 DNA reads TGCGCCAGCAGCCTTAGCGGGAGGGGCCCCGGGGAGCTGTTTTTT.

The chain employs TRBV12-1 and TRBJ2-1; TRBD2, the table's D call, was not compared with the DNA. TRBV12-1 is a pseudogene. The CDR3 has 16 residues. Here the CDR3 reads CASSSPGLAGRNEQFF. Here the CDR3 DNA reads TGTGCCAGCAGCTCACCGGGACTAGCGGGCCGCAATGAGCAGTTCTTC.

This clone was seen only once. J is TRBJ2-3 and V is TRBV7-9, with 10 bases lining up with TRBD2. V was pared by 6 bases and J by 9 bases, with 12 bases of the junction left unmatched. Looked up from germline, CDR1 is SEHNR and CDR2 is FQNEAQ (reference sequence). The CDR3 runs 15 residues. CDR3 in amino acids: CASRVGTSADSTQYF. CDR3 nucleotides: TGTGCCAGCAGGGTGGGGACTAGCGCCGATTCCACGCAGTATTTT.

V usage is TRBV2 and J usage is TRBJ1-5, with 7 positions matching TRBD1. J lost 2 bases, V lost 7 bases, and 5 bases had no gene match. The germline CDR1 and CDR2 sequences are SNHLY and FYNNEI. CDR3 length equals 14 residues. CDR3 nucleotides: TGTGCCAGCACAGGAACAGGGGGCAATCAGCCCCAGCATTTT. Its translation: CASTGTGGNQPQHF.

The chain is built from TRBV19 and TRBJ2-7, with 9 bases lining up with TRBD1. The CDR3 is 14 amino acids. Germline V gives CDR1 LNHDA, CDR2 SQIVND (reference sequence). V gave up 7 bases and J gave up 2 bases; unmatched junction bases: 6. DNA for the CDR3: TGTGCCAGTACTCCGGGACAGGGACCCTACGAGCAGTACTTC. It translates to CASTPGQGPYEQYF.

The CDR3 DNA follows: TGCAGCGTTGATGGGGGGGTTTCTGGAAACACCATATATTTT. Its protein product is CSVDGGVSGNTIYF. This chain links TRBV29-1 with TRBJ1-3; TRBD1 might be the D (5 bases). The length of the CDR3 is 14 residues. The germline V gene encodes CDR1 SQVTM and CDR2 ANQGSEA. Between the trimmed V and J ends, which lost 3 bases and 1 base, there was a span of 10 bases. The full variable domain, its missing parts supplied by reference TRBV29-1 and TRBJ1-3, is SAVISQKPSRDICQRGTSLTIQCQVDSQVTMMFWYRQQPGQSLTLIATANQGSEATYESGFVIDKFPISRPNLTFSTLTVSNMSPEDSSIYLCSVDGGVSGNTIYFGEGSWLTVV.

The chain employs TRBV9 and TRBJ1-2; 7 positions agree with TRBD1. V lost 4 bases and J lost 1; bases outside the gene matches: 7. This CDR3 spans 15 amino acids. The germline gives CDR1 SGDLS, CDR2 YYNGEE. DNA of the CDR3: TGTGCCAGCAGCTTAGGAGGGGGCATTAACTATGGCTACACCTTC. This encodes CASSLGGGINYGYTF.

The CDR3 nucleotides read TGTGCCAGCAGTGAATCCCGCGGTAATGAAAAACTGTTTTTT. It encodes CASSESRGNEKLFF. The chain couples TRBV25-1 to TRBJ1-4, with D hard to call. CDR1 and CDR2 from the germline V gene are MGHDK and SYGVNS. This CDR3 contains 14 residues. Trimming shortened V by 1 base and J by 4 bases, and 7 bases separated the two germline ends. Full variable domain (missing parts from reference TRBV25-1 and TRBJ1-4): EADIYQTPRYLVIGTGKKITLECSQTMGHDKMYWYQQDPGMELHLIHYSYGVNSTEKGDLSSESTVSRIRTEHFPLTLESARPSHTSQYLCASSESRGNEKLFFGSGTQLSVL.

In DNA form, the CDR3 reads TGTGCCAGTAGTATAGACGTCGGTGGAAACACCATATATTTT. Protein product: CASSIDVGGNTIYF. The V gene is TRBV19, the J gene TRBJ1-3; D call uncertain. This CDR3 spans 14 amino acids. V was shortened by 0 bases and J by 3 bases, with 6 bases between the two germline ends. Germline CDR1 reads LNHDA; CDR2 reads SQIVND (reference sequence).

CDR3 residues: CASSSGLVKNEQFF. For the CDR3, the DNA is TGTGCCAGCAGCTCGGGACTAGTTAAGAATGAGCAGTTCTTC. This chain uses TRBV5-4 with TRBJ2-1, with 8 bases matching TRBD2. The J segment lost 7 bases and the V segment lost 3 bases, leaving 6 bases of the junction unmatched. CDR3 length: 14 residues. In germline, CDR1 is SGHNT, CDR2 YYREEE (reference sequence). Together with reference TRBV5-4 and TRBJ2-1, the CDR3 gives the full variable domain: ETGVTQSPTHLIKTRGQQVTLRCSSQSGHNTVSWYQQALGQGPQFIFQYYREEENGRGNFPPRFSGLQFPNYSSELNVNALELDDSALYLCASSSGLVKNEQFFGPGTRLTVL.

This clone was seen only a few times. The CDR3 spells CASSEHYSSNQPQHF. The CDR3 nucleotides read TGTGCCAGCAGTGAACACTATTCCAGCAATCAGCCCCAGCATTTT. The V gene is TRBV6-1, the J gene TRBJ1-5; no reliable D call. This CDR3 region has 15 residues. V gave up 2 bases and J gave up 1 base, with 9 bases separating them. The germline gives CDR1 MNHNS, CDR2 SASEGT.

V and J are TRBV27 and TRBJ2-3; D may be TRBD2 (6 bases). The ends were cut back, 7 bases at V and 1 base at J, with 12 bases in the middle. This CDR3 spans 14 amino acids. The germline V gene has CDR1 MNHEY and CDR2 SMNVEV (reference sequence). The CDR3 DNA reads as TGTGCCAGCACCAAGTGGGGGGGCACAGATACGCAGTATTTT. This encodes CASTKWGGTDTQYF.